This record looks at one TCR beta chain sequence and its context. Its antigen is as yet unknown. V was pared by 4 bases and J by 4 bases, with 9 bases of the junction left unmatched. Germline V gene sequence: CDR1 SGHTA, CDR2 FQGTGA. The CDR3 has 18 amino acids. These data come from a study of T-cell memory formation after mild COVID-19. Study-wide context: In these data, TCR clusters were largely donor specific.

MiXCR, applied by TCRdb to the 5' RACE reads, yields one record per CDR3 protein. This table has 250,000 to 350,000 distinct CDR3 sequences, roughly a fifth appearing once. Study outcomes and limitations: A balance of CD4 and CD8 characterized clones contracting day 15 to 85, whereas later expanders leaned CD4+. Shrinking CD4+ clones were chiefly CM and EM; CD8+ ones were chiefly EMRA. That cross-reactive memory joined was suggested by some responding clones appearing in pre-infection memory.

The source is a man younger than 35 who had mild COVID-19 (a few samples of this study predate the infection). Cell type and time point are not known. The V call is TRBV7-3, the J call TRBJ2-2, with 13 bases aligning to TRBD2. Sequenced sample: PBMCs or a T cell subset sorted from them (not recorded which). The chain's CDR3 is CASSSRLAGGHTTGELFF. The CDR3 nucleotides read TGTGCCAGCAGCTCACGACTAGCGGGGGGCCACACCACCGGGGAGCTGTTTTTT.